Listed below are T cell receptor beta chains from one sample, sequenced in a study of cytomegalovirus exposure and HLA in healthy donors. TCRdb keeps only in-frame clones here, not all; method: immunoSEQ multiplex PCR. The profile shows around 150,000 clones, less than 10% of them singletons. Sequenced: PBMCs. The receptors were sampled from a male donor in good health and CMV-seronegative. The CDR3 runs from the conserved cysteine through the conserved F or W. Each record gives: V gene, J gene, D gene, clone size, CDR3 protein, CDR3 DNA. The D gene is left open where the match is weak. Expanded clones are given a class, and other clones once, few, many or no size at all.

TRBV7-2	TRBJ1-3	NA	NA	CASKQGYGNTIYF	TGTGCCAGCAAGCAGGGATATGGAAACACCATATATTTT
TRBV6-4	TRBJ2-2	TRBD2	NA	CASSLLAGGTGELFF	TGTGCCAGCAGCCTCCTAGCGGGAGGCACCGGGGAGCTGTTTTTT
TRBV19	TRBJ1-6	NA	few	CASSIEVRVRSPLHF	TGTGCCAGTAGTATAGAAGTCCGGGTTCGATCACCCCTCCACTTT
TRBV7-2	TRBJ2-1	TRBD1	NA	CASRSRDRGYNEQFF	TGTGCCAGCAGATCCCGGGACAGGGGATACAATGAGCAGTTCTTC
TRBV6-5	TRBJ1-1	NA	NA	CASSYGGDTEAFF	TGTGCCAGCAGTTACGGGGGGGACACTGAAGCTTTCTTT
TRBV28	TRBJ1-1	NA	few	CASSFTRLEAFF	TGTGCCAGCAGTTTCACGCGGCTAGAAGCTTTCTTT
TRBV28	TRBJ1-2	NA	few	CASSSIDTTSGYTF	TGTGCCAGCAGTTCAATCGACACAACCTCTGGCTACACCTTC
TRBV9	TRBJ2-1	TRBD2	NA	CASSVGTSGIISEQFF	TGTGCCAGCAGCGTAGGGACTAGCGGGATCATCAGCGAGCAGTTCTTC
TRBV5-6	TRBJ1-5	NA	NA	CASSLGPPYSNQPQHF	TGTGCCAGCAGCTTGGGGCCACCTTATAGCAATCAGCCCCAGCATTTT
TRBV28	TRBJ1-4	TRBD1	NA	CASTDSSWDRAGRKLFF	TGTGCCAGCACCGATTCGAGTTGGGACAGGGCTGGGCGAAAACTGTTTTTT